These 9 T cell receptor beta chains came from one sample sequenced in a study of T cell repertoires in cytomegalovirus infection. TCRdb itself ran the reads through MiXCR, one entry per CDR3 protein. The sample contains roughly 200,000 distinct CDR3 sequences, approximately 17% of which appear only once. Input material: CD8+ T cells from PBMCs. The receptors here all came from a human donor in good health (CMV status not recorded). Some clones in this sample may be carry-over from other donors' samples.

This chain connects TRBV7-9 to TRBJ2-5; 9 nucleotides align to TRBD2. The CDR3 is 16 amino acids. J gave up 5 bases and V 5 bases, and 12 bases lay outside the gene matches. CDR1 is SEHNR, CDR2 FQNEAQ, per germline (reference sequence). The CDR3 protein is CASSPLTSGRVETQYF. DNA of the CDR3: TGTGCCAGCAGCCCCTTGACTAGCGGTCGTGTGGAGACCCAGTACTTC.

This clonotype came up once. CDR3 nucleotide sequence: TGTGCCAGCAGCGAGCGGACGATCACAGATACGCAGTATTTT. Translation: CASSERTITDTQYF. The V and J genes are TRBV7-6 and TRBJ2-3, with D tentatively TRBD2 (5 bases). V was clipped by 5 bases and J by 2 bases, with 11 bases between them. Germline V CDR1 and CDR2: SGHVS, FNYEAQ. The CDR3 is 14 amino acids.

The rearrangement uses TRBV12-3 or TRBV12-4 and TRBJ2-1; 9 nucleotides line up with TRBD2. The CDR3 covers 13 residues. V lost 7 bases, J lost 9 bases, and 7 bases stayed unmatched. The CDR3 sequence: CASTPRGGGEQFF. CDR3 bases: TGTGCCAGCACTCCCCGCGGGGGGGGTGAGCAGTTCTTC.

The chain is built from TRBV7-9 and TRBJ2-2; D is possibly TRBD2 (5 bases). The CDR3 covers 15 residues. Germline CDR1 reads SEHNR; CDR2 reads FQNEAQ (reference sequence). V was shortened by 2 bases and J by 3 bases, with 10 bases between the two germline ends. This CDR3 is CASSLSGRYTGELFF. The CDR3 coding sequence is TGTGCCAGCAGCTTATCGGGGAGATACACCGGGGAGCTGTTTTTT.

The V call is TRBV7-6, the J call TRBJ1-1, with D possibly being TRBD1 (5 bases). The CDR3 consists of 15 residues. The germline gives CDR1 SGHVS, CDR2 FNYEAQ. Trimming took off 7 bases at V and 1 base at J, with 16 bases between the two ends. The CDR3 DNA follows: TGTGCCAGCACCTATTACGCCGGGGCGAACACTGAAGCTTTCTTT. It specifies CASTYYAGANTEAFF.

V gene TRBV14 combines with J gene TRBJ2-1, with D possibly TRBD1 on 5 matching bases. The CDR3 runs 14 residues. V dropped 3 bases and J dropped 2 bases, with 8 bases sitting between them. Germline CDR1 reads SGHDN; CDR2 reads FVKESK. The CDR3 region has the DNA TGTGCCAGCAGCCATGGCAGGGCCTACAATGAGCAGTTCTTC. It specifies CASSHGRAYNEQFF.

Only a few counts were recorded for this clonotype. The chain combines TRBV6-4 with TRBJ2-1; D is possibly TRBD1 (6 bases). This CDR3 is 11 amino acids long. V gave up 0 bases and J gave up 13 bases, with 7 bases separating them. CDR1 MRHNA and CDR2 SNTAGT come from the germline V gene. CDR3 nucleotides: TGTGCCAGCAGTGACTCCGGGACACAGTTCTTC. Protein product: CASSDSGTQFF.

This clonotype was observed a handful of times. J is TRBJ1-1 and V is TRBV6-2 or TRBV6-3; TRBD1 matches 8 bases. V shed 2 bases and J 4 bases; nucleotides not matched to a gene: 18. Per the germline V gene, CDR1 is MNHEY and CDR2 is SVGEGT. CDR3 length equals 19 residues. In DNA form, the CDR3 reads TGTGCCAGCAGTTACGGTGTTGGACAGGGCCCCCCTTGGGGCACTGAAGCTTTCTTT. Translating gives CASSYGVGQGPPWGTEAFF.

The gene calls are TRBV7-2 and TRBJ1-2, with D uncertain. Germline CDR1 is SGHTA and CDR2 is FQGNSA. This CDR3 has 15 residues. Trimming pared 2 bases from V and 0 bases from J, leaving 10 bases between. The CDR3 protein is CASSLQKASNYGYTF. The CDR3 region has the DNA TGTGCCAGCAGCTTACAGAAGGCTTCTAACTATGGCTACACCTTC.